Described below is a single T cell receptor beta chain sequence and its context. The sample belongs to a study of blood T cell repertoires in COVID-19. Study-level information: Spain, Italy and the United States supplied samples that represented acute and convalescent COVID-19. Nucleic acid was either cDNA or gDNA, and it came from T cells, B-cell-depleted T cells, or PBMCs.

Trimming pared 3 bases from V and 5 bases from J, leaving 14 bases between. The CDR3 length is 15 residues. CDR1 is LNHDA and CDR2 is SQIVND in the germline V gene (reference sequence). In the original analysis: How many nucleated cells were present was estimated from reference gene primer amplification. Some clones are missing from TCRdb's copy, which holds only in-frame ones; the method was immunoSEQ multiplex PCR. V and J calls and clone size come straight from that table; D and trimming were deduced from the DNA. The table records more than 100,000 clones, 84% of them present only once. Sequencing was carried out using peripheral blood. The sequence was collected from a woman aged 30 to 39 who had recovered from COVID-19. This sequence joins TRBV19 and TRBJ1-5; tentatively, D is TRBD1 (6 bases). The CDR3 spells CASSIFGGADQPQHF. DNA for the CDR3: TGTGCCAGTAGTATCTTTGGGGGGGCCGATCAGCCCCAGCATTTT.